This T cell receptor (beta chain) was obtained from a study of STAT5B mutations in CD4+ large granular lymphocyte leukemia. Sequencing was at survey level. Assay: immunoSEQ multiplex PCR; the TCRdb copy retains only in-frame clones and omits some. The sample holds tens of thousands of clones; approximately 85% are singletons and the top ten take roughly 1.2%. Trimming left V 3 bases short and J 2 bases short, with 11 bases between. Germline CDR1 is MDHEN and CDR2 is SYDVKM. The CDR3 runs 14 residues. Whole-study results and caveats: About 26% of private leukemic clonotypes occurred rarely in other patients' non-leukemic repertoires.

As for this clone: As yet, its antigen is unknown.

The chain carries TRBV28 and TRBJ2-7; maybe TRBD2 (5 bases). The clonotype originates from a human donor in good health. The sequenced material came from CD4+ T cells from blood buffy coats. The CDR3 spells CASSFQLGTYEQYF. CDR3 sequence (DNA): TGTGCCAGCAGTTTCCAACTAGGGACCTACGAGCAGTACTTC.